Presented here are 23 T cell receptor beta chains from one specimen sequenced in a study of T cells in Graves' hyperthyroidism and ophthalmopathy. TCR beta CDR3 regions were amplified from RNA transcripts. In the first-round RT-PCR of the TCR CDR3, the HTBI primer set was used. TCRdb recomputed calls from the multiplex PCR reads with MiXCR, one row per CDR3 protein. The sample carries about 640,000 distinct CDR3 sequences, more than 20% recorded once. Material for sequencing was blood. These receptors all stem from a man aged 30-40 years with Graves' ophthalmopathy.

This clonotype appeared a few times. The chain recombines TRBV6-2 or TRBV6-3 with TRBJ1-5; TRBD1 agrees at 10 bases. Unmatched junction bases numbered 7, after V lost 2 bases and J lost 0 bases. The CDR3 sequence is 18 residues long. From germline, CDR1 is MNHEY and CDR2 SVGEGT. CDR3 in amino acids: CASSYPGTGVDSNQPQHF. CDR3 DNA sequence: TGTGCCAGCAGTTACCCCGGGACAGGGGTTGATAGCAATCAGCCCCAGCATTTT.

Concerning this clonotype itself: With a much larger clone just one base away, this may be a read error. The V and J genes are TRBV12-3 or TRBV12-4 and TRBJ1-1, with D maybe TRBD1 (5 bases). V dropped 6 bases and J dropped 0 bases, with 11 bases sitting between them. This CDR3 is built from 14 residues. CDR3: CASRSTAMNTEAFF. CDR3 bases: TGTGCCAGCAGGTCGACAGCCATGAACACTGAAGCTTTCTTT.

This clonotype was observed at least ten times. This chain uses TRBV3-1 with TRBJ1-2; TRBD1 matches 7 bases. Germline CDR1 reads LGHDT; CDR2 reads YNNKEL (reference sequence). This CDR3 contains 14 residues. V trimming: 4 bases; J trimming: 2 bases; junction bases outside the gene matches: 4. The CDR3 protein is CASSPTGSNYGYTF. The CDR3 coding sequence is TGTGCCAGCAGCCCGACAGGGTCCAACTATGGCTACACCTTC.

The V call is TRBV18, the J call TRBJ2-2; D possibly uses TRBD1 or TRBD2 (6 bases each). The germline V gene has CDR1 KGHSH and CDR2 LQKENI. The CDR3 has 17 amino acids. Trimming left V 2 bases short and J 1 base short, with 14 bases between. The DNA of the CDR3 is TGTGCCAGCTCACCAAGGACACAGGGAGGGAACACCGGGGAGCTGTTTTTT. This translates into CASSPRTQGGNTGELFF. The entire variable domain, with the rest obtained from reference TRBV18 and TRBJ2-2, is as follows: NAGVMQNPRHLVRRRGQEARLRCSPMKGHSHVYWYRQLPEEGLKFMVYLQKENIIDESGMPKERFSAEFPKEGPSILRIQQVVRGDSAAYFCASSPRTQGGNTGELFFGEGSRLTVL.

The DNA for the CDR3 is TGTGCCAGCAGCCATGTGAAGGGTCATGAGCAGTTCTTC. Protein sequence: CASSHVKGHEQFF. The rearrangement joins TRBV6-1 to TRBJ2-1; no definite D call. From germline, CDR1 is MNHNS and CDR2 SASEGT. This CDR3 contains 13 residues. V was trimmed by 6 bases and J by 8 bases, leaving 14 bases between them.

This clonotype turned up a few times. The J gene is TRBJ2-2, the V gene TRBV11-2, with TRBD1 matching over 9 bases. The germline gives CDR1 SGHAT, CDR2 FQNNGV. The length of the CDR3 is 16 residues. Trimming took 2 bases from V and 6 from J; bases not matched to a gene: 7. The CDR3 is CASSLNPTGGAGELFF. CDR3 nucleotides: TGTGCCAGCAGCTTAAACCCGACAGGGGGTGCCGGGGAGCTGTTTTTT.

In regard to this clonotype: At one end, the junction sequence differs from germline, possibly due to a read error. The chain uses TRBV19 and TRBJ2-3, with a possible D match to TRBD2 (6 bases). Germline V lookup: CDR1 LNHDA, CDR2 SQIVND (reference sequence). This CDR3 comprises 19 residues. For the CDR3, the DNA is TGTGCCAGTACTATATGGTCCAGCGGGTCTTCCACTAGCACAGATACGCAGTATTTT. It translates to CASTIWSSGSSTSTDTQYF.

There are many counts of this clonotype. This sequence joins TRBV12-3 or TRBV12-4 and TRBJ1-1; no firm D call. The CDR3 has 13 amino acids. Between the trimmed V and J ends, which lost 3 bases and 2 bases, there was a span of 7 bases. The CDR3 sequence: CASSLPVNTEAFF. The DNA for the CDR3 is TGTGCCAGCAGTTTGCCAGTTAACACTGAAGCTTTCTTT.

This clonotype was seen only a few times. The chain joins TRBV3-1 to TRBJ2-1; TRBD2 agrees at 9 bases. In germline, CDR1 is LGHDT, CDR2 YNNKEL (reference sequence). The V gene end was trimmed by 7 bases and the J gene end by 0 bases; junction bases not matched to a gene: 7. The CDR3 is made up of 16 amino acids. CDR3: CASKAGGKGSYNEQFF. CDR3 nucleotide sequence: TGTGCCAGCAAAGCGGGAGGAAAGGGCTCCTACAATGAGCAGTTCTTC.

This clonotype has just a few counts. The rearrangement links TRBV20-1 to TRBJ2-3; no firm D call. V lost 8 bases and J 2 bases, leaving 14 bases between the germline ends. Looked up from germline, CDR1 is DFQATT and CDR2 is SNEGSKA (reference sequence). The CDR3 loop spans 13 amino acids. The CDR3 sequence: CSQSESPTDTQYF. The CDR3 nucleotides are TGCAGTCAATCGGAATCACCCACAGATACGCAGTATTTT.

This clonotype was counted only a few times. V is TRBV27 and J is TRBJ2-1; the match to TRBD2 covers 11 bases. Germline CDR1 reads MNHEY; CDR2 reads SMNVEV (reference sequence). The CDR3 totals 16 residues. Unmatched junction bases numbered 9, after V lost 4 bases and J lost 7 bases. The CDR3 sequence: CASSSRSGRAGNEQFF. The CDR3, as DNA: TGTGCCAGCAGTTCCCGTAGCGGGAGGGCCGGGAATGAGCAGTTCTTC.

This clonotype has more than one count but fewer than ten. The J gene is TRBJ2-1, the V gene TRBV3-1; possible D gene TRBD2, 5 bases. Trimming removed 0 bases from V and 0 bases from J, with 12 bases in between. CDR3 size: 17 residues. Germline assignment: CDR1 LGHDT and CDR2 YNNKEL (reference sequence). Written as DNA, the CDR3 is TGTGCCAGCAGCCAAGAGGGCGGCGACTACTCCTACAATGAGCAGTTCTTC. Protein sequence: CASSQEGGDYSYNEQFF.

There are many counts of this clonotype. The V gene is TRBV2, the J gene TRBJ1-6, with 8 bases fitting TRBD1. The germline CDR1 and CDR2 sequences are SNHLY and FYNNEI. V lost 6 bases, J lost 7 bases, and 5 bases stayed unmatched. CDR3 length: 14 residues. This CDR3 reads CASSNRGWNSPLHF. For the CDR3, the DNA is TGTGCCAGCAGCAACAGGGGGTGGAATTCACCCCTCCACTTT.

The J gene is TRBJ2-5, the V gene TRBV13, with D tentatively TRBD1 (6 bases). Germline values: CDR1 PRHDT, CDR2 FYEKMQ (reference sequence). The CDR3 totals 15 residues. V was cut by 5 bases and J by 3 bases, with 16 bases left in between. CDR3 sequence: CASSASDRTKETQYF. The CDR3 region has the DNA TGTGCCAGCAGCGCTTCGGACAGAACCAAAGAGACCCAGTACTTC.

A few counts support this clonotype. This sequence joins TRBV20-1 and TRBJ2-3; unclear D gene. Deletions cut 0 bases from V and 5 bases from J, with 15 bases between. The CDR3 length is 15 residues. Germline CDR1 and CDR2: DFQATT and SNEGSKA (reference sequence). The CDR3 protein is CSARDRTVILDTQYF. The CDR3 DNA is TGCAGTGCTAGAGATCGGACGGTGATCCTAGATACGCAGTATTTT.

This clonotype was counted at least ten times. The chain recombines TRBV10-3 with TRBJ2-2; D remains unclear. The V and J ends lost 3 bases and 6 bases respectively, with 14 bases between them. CDR1 ENHRY and CDR2 SYGVKD come from the germline V gene. This CDR3 is 15 amino acids long. The CDR3 here is CAISDRSAGPGELFF. For the CDR3, the DNA is TGTGCCATCAGTGATCGGTCAGCAGGACCCGGGGAGCTGTTTTTT.

In this sample, this clonotype turned up a few times. The chain joins TRBV5-1 to TRBJ1-4, with no clear D. Germline values: CDR1 SGHRS, CDR2 YFSETQ. Trimming cost V 5 bases and J 0 bases, with 8 bases left between them. The CDR3 loop spans 14 amino acids. The CDR3 bases are TGCGCCAGCAGATTAGGATCAACTAATGAAAAACTGTTTTTT. It specifies CASRLGSTNEKLFF.

J is TRBJ2-5 and V is TRBV29-1, with a tentative D call TRBD1 (7 bases). This CDR3 is 12 amino acids long. Germline CDR1 is SQVTM and CDR2 is ANQGSEA. The V gene lost 7 bases and the J gene lost 5 bases, with 14 bases spanning the gap. CDR3 DNA: TGCAGCGGGGGGGACAGACCGGAGACCCAGTACTTC. The encoded protein is CSGGDRPETQYF.

Ten or more counts support this clonotype. V usage is TRBV3-1 and J usage is TRBJ2-7; 10 bases fit TRBD2. This CDR3 is 15 amino acids long. V was pared by 1 base and J by 7 bases, with 7 bases of the junction left unmatched. Germline V gives CDR1 LGHDT, CDR2 YNNKEL (reference sequence). Here the CDR3 DNA reads TGTGCCAGCAGCCAAGTCCCTACTAGCGGGATTGAGCAGTACTTC. Encoded protein: CASSQVPTSGIEQYF.

The V and J genes are TRBV9 and TRBJ2-1, with 14 bases fitting TRBD2. CDR3 length: 17 amino acids. J lost 7 bases, V lost 4 bases, and 10 bases had no gene match. Germline V gene lookup returns CDR1 SGDLS and CDR2 YYNGEE. This CDR3 is CASSHDPGTSGSNEQFF. CDR3 DNA sequence: TGTGCCAGCAGCCACGACCCTGGGACTAGCGGGAGTAATGAGCAGTTCTTC.

V usage is TRBV5-1 and J usage is TRBJ2-1, with 12 bases aligning to TRBD2. There are 18 residues in the CDR3. Trimming took 0 bases from V and 8 from J; bases not matched to a gene: 12. Germline-derived CDR1 and CDR2 are SGHRS and YFSETQ. CDR3: CASSLGLAGGPDWDEQFF. The CDR3 nucleotides read TGCGCCAGCAGCTTGGGTCTAGCGGGAGGGCCGGACTGGGATGAGCAGTTCTTC. The entire variable domain, with the rest obtained from reference TRBV5-1 and TRBJ2-1, is as follows: KAGVTQTPRYLIKTRGQQVTLSCSPISGHRSVSWYQQTPGQGLQFLFEYFSETQRNKGNFPGRFSGRQFSNSRSEMNVSTLELGDSALYLCASSLGLAGGPDWDEQFFGPGTRLTVL.

J is TRBJ2-2 and V is TRBV7-9; no definite D call. Trimming stripped 0 bases from V and 4 bases from J, with 6 bases between. In germline, CDR1 is SEHNR, CDR2 FQNEAQ (reference sequence). There are 14 residues in the CDR3. The DNA of the CDR3 is TGTGCCAGCAGCTTAGCGTACGGCACCGGGGAGCTGTTTTTT. This translates into CASSLAYGTGELFF.

This clonotype came up many times. V usage is TRBV3-1 and J usage is TRBJ2-1; D possibly corresponds to TRBD2 (6 bases). The germline gives CDR1 LGHDT, CDR2 YNNKEL (reference sequence). V lost 1 base and J lost 6, with 19 bases in between. The CDR3 sequence is 17 residues long. In DNA, the CDR3 is TGTGCCAGCAGCCAAGGAGGTGGGCGCGGGAACAGCAATGAGCAGTTCTTC. It translates to CASSQGGGRGNSNEQFF.